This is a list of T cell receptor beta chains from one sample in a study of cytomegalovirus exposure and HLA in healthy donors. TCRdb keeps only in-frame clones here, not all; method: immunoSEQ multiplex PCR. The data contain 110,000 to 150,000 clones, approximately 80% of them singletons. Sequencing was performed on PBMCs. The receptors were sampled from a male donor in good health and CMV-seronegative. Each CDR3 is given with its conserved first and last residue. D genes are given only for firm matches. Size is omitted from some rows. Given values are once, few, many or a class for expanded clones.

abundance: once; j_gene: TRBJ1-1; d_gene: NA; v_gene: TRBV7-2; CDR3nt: TGTGCCAGCAGCCAGAACCCAGGTCGTCGTAGAGCTTTCTTT; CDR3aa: CASSQNPGRRRAFF
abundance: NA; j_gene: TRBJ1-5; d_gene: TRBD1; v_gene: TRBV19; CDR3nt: TGTGCCAGTAGTCCTCAGACAGGGTATGGGAATCAGCCCCAGCATTTT; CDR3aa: CASSPQTGYGNQPQHF
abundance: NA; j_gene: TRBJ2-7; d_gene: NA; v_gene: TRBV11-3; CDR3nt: TGTGCCAGCAGCTTGTCTCAGGGTGACGAGCAGTACTTC; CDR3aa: CASSLSQGDEQYF
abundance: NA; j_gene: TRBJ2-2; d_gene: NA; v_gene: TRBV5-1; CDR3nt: TGCGCCAGCAGCCAAGGCCCGGAGGACAGCATAATCACCGGGGAGCTGTTTTTT; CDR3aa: CASSQGPEDSIITGELFF
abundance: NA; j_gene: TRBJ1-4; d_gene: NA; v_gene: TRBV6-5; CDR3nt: TGTGCCAGCAGTTACGCGGGGATGGGGGAAAAACTGTTTTTT; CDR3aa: CASSYAGMGEKLFF
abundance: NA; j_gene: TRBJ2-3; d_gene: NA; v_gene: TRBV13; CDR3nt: TGTGCCAGCAGCTTAGACGCAGGGCCCTATACGCAGTATTTT; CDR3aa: CASSLDAGPYTQYF
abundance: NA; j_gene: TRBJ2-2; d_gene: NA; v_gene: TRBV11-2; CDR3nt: TGTGCCAGCAGCTTAGGTCTAAATACGAACACCGGGGAGCTGTTTTTT; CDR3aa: CASSLGLNTNTGELFF
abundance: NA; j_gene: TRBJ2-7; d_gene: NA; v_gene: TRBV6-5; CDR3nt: TGTGCCAGCAGTTACTCAGGAGGGAACGAGCAGTACTTC; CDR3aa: CASSYSGGNEQYF
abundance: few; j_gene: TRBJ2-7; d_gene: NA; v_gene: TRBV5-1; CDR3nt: TGCGCCAGCCGCCTAGGGGAGGTTCCCGAGCAGTACTTC; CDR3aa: CASRLGEVPEQYF
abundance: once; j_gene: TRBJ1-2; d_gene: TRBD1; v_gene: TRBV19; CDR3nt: TGTGCCAGTAGTATTCAGACAGGGAATGGCTACACCTTC; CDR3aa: CASSIQTGNGYTF
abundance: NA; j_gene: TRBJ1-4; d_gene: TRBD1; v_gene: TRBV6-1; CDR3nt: TGTGCCAGCGGCAGGACAGGGGGCTTTGAAAAACTGTTTTTT; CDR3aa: CASGRTGGFEKLFF
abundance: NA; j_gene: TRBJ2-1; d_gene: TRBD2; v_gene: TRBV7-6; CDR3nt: TGTGCCAGCAGCCCCCTGGTAGCGGGAAGCGATGAGCAGTTCTTC; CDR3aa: CASSPLVAGSDEQFF
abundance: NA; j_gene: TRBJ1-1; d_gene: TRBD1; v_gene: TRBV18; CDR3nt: TGTGCCAGCTCACCACGGACAGGGGGCACTGAAGCTTTCTTT; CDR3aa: CASSPRTGGTEAFF
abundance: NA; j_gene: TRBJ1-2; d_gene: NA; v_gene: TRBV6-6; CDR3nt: TGTGCCAGCAGTTACTCTTCCGGTTCTAACTATGGCTACACCTTC; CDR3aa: CASSYSSGSNYGYTF
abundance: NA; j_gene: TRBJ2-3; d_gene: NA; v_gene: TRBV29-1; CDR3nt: TGCAGCCCTATGGCCTCGGGGGATACGCAGTATTTT; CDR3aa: CSPMASGDTQYF
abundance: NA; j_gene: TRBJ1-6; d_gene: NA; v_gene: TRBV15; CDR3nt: TGTGCCACCAGCAGAGAGCCCGGAGTCAGGGGCCATTCACCCCTCCACTTT; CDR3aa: CATSREPGVRGHSPLHF
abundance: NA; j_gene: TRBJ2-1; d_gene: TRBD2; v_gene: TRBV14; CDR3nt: TGTGCCAGCAGCCTCATAGCGGGGGCCTCCTACAATGAGCAGTTCTTC; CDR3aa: CASSLIAGASYNEQFF
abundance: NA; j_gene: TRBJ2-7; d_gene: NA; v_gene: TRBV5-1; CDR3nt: TGCGCCAGCAGCTTGTCAGGAGGGACCTACGAGCAGTACTTC; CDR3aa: CASSLSGGTYEQYF
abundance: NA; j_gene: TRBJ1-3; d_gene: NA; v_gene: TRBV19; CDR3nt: TGTGCCAGTAGTTCATCCCAGGGGTTGGCTGGAAACACCATATATTTT; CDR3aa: CASSSSQGLAGNTIYF